This T cell receptor beta chain was observed in a study of shared clonotypes between healthy human individuals. Findings and limits, study-wide: Rarefaction analysis demonstrated incomplete sorted-subset sequencing notwithstanding large depth. The study found lower generation probabilities in non-shared clonotypes than in those shared by all four donors.

Clones were sequenced by immunoSEQ multiplex PCR, and TCRdb holds only the in-frame ones, with some missing. Of approximately 1.9 million clones listed, 85% to 95% were seen once; the top ten hold less than 2%. This clone showed up just a few times. Its antigen is undetermined. The same CDR3 can be traced to other DNA sequences in this sample. The naive CD8 fraction comprised CD45RO-negative cells positively selected for CCR7 and excluded terminally differentiated effector memory CD45RA+ cells. V was cut by 2 bases and J by 0 bases, with 2 bases left in between. The CDR3 is 13 residues long. Per germline, CDR1 MNHEY and CDR2 SMNVEV (reference sequence).

The V and J genes are TRBV27 and TRBJ2-1; D not certain. The sequenced sample consisted of naive CD8+ T cells from PBMCs. The receptor was derived from a man between 18 and 29 years old in good health. Some clones in this sample may be carry-over from other donors' samples. CDR3 in amino acids: CASSLSSYNEQFF. CDR3 DNA: TGTGCCAGCAGTTTAAGCTCCTACAATGAGCAGTTCTTC.